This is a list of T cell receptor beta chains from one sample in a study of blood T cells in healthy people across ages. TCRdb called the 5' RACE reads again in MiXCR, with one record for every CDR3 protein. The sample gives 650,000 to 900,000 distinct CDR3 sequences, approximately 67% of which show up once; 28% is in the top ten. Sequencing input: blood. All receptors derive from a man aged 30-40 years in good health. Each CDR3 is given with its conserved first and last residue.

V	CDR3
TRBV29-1	CSVIHPGQGIDNYGYTF
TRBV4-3	CASSQVTPLDTQYF
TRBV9	CASSAYSGYNEQFF
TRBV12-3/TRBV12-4	CASSLAGGDNSPLHF
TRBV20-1	CSARDLRTGLYGYTF
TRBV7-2	CASSADRETYNEQFF
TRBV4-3	CASSQIRVPGELFF
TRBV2	CASSTGTGEHNEQFF
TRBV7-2	CASSLAQGRNIQYF
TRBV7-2	CASSTQRGSSYEQYF
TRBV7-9	CASSLGQTRAQYF
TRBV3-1	CASSLYDRGGIYEQFF
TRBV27	CASSFRQTSGAGNEQFF
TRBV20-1	CSASRGQRNEKLFF
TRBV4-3	CASSQRVAYEQYF
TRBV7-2	CASSIFQGAGNTIYF
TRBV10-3	CAISEPGRGHILYGYTF
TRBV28	CASNQGPTNEKLFF